The clone carrying this T cell receptor beta chain appeared a single time. TCRdb's table, derived via immunoSEQ multiplex PCR, lists solely in-frame clones and lacks some. The sample records around 380,000 clones, roughly 86% being singletons. The data belong to a study of blood T cell repertoires in COVID-19. The germline V and J ends were trimmed by 6 bases and 0 bases, with 11 bases remaining between them. The CDR3 is 15 amino acids. Germline assignment: CDR1 SNHLY and CDR2 FYNNEI. The clonotype originates from a human donor with acute or convalescent COVID-19. The donor label of this sample is uncertain. The rearrangement links TRBV2 to TRBJ1-4; D is undetermined. Sequencing was performed on peripheral blood. The CDR3 here is CASRHGEATNEKLFF. The CDR3 DNA reads as TGTGCCAGCAGGCACGGGGAGGCAACTAATGAAAAACTGTTTTTT.